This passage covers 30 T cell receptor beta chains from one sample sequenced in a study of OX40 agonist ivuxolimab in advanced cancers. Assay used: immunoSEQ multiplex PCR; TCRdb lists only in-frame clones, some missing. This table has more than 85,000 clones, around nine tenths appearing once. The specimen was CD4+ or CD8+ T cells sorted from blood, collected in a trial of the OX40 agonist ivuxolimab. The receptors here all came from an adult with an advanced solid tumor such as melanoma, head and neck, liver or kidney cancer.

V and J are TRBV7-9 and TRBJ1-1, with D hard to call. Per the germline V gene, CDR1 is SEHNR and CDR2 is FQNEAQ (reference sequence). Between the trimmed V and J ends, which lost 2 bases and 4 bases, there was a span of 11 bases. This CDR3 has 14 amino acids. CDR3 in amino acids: CASSLLGVITEAFF. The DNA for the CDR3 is TGTGCCAGCAGCTTACTGGGCGTAATCACTGAAGCTTTCTTT.

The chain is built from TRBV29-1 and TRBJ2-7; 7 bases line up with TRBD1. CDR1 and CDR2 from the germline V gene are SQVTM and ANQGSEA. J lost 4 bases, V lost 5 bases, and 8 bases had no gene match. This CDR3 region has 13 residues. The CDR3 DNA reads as TGCAGCGTTTCCAGGGGGTTGGGGTACGAGCAGTACTTC. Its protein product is CSVSRGLGYEQYF.

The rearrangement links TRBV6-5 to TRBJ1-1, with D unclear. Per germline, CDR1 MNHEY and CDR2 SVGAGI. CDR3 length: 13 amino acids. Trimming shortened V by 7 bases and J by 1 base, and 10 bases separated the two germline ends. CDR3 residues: CASTLAGNTEAFF. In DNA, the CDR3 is TGTGCCAGCACCCTAGCGGGGAACACTGAAGCTTTCTTT.

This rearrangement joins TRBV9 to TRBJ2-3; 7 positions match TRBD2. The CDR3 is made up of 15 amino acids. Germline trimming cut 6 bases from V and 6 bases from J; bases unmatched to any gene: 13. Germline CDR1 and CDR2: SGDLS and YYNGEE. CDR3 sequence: CASTSGRTREDTQYF. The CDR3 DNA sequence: TGTGCCAGCACATCCGGGAGGACCAGAGAGGATACGCAGTATTTT.

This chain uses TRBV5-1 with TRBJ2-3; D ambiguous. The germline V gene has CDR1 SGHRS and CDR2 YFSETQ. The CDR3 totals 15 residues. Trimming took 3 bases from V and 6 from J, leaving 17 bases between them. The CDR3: CASSSNTETVDTQYF. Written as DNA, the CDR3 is TGCGCCAGCAGCTCAAACACCGAAACGGTTGATACGCAGTATTTT.

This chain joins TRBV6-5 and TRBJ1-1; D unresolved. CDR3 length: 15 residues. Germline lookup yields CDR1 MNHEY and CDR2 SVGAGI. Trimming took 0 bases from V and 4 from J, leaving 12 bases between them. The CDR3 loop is CASSYSGRPFTEAFF. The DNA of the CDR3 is TGTGCCAGCAGTTACTCGGGCAGACCGTTCACTGAAGCTTTCTTT.

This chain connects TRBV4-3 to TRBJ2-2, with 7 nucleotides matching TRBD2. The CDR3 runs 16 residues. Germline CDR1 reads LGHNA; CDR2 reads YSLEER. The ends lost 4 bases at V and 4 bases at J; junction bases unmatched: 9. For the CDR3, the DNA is TGCGCCAGCAGCCTGGGAGGGCAGCTCCTCACCGGGGAGCTGTTTTTT. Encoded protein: CASSLGGQLLTGELFF.

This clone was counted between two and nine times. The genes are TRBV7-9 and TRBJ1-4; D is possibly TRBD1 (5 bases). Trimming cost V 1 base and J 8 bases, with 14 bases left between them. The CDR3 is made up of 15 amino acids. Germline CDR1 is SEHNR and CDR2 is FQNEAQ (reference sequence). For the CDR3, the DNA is TGTGCCAGCAGCTTAGATCCGGGGCTGGGGGAAAAACTGTTTTTT. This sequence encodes CASSLDPGLGEKLFF.

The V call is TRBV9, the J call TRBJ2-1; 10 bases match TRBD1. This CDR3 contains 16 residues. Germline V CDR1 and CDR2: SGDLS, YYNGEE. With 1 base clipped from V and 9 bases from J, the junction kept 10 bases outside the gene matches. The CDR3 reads CASSVRAGTGVGEQFF. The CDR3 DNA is TGTGCCAGCAGCGTAAGGGCCGGGACAGGGGTTGGTGAGCAGTTCTTC.

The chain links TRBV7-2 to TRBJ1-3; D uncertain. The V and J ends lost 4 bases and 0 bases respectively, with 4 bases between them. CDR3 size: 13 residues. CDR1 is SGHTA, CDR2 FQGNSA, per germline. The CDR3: CASSSRSGNTIYF. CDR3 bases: TGTGCCAGCAGCTCCCGCTCTGGAAACACCATATATTTT.

CDR3 in amino acids: CASSVEWGVGTEAFF. The CDR3 DNA reads as TGTGCCAGCAGCGTAGAGTGGGGGGTGGGCACTGAAGCTTTCTTT. J is TRBJ1-1 and V is TRBV9; possible D gene TRBD1, 5 bases. Germline lookup yields CDR1 SGDLS and CDR2 YYNGEE. The V end was cut by 0 bases, the J end by 4 bases, with 13 bases between. This CDR3 contains 15 residues. Drawing the rest from reference TRBV9 and TRBJ1-1, the complete variable domain is DSGVTQTPKHLITATGQRVTLRCSPRSGDLSVYWYQQSLDQGLQFLIQYYNGEERAKGNILERFSAQQFPDLHSELNLSSLELGDSALYFCASSVEWGVGTEAFFGQGTRLTVV.

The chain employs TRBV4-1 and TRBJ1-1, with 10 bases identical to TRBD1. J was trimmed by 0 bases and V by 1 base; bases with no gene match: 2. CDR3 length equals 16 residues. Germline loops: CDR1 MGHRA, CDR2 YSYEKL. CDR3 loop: CASSQGGQGLNTEAFF. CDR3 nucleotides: TGCGCCAGCAGCCAAGGGGGACAGGGGTTGAACACTGAAGCTTTCTTT.

CDR3 protein: CATRKTSGLGDTQYF. The CDR3 DNA reads as TGTGCCACTCGAAAGACTAGCGGGTTGGGAGATACGCAGTATTTT. The chain has TRBV10-3 and TRBJ2-3; TRBD2 matches 10 bases. This CDR3 contains 15 residues. Trimming removed 10 bases from V and 5 bases from J; junction bases left unmatched: 12. CDR1 and CDR2 from the germline V gene are ENHRY and SYGVKD.

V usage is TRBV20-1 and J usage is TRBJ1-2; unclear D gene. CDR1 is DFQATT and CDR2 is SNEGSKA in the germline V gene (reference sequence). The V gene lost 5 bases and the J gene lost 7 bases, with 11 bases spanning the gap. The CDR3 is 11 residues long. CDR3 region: CSAPTPRGYTF. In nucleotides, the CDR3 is TGCAGTGCTCCGACCCCACGTGGCTACACCTTC.

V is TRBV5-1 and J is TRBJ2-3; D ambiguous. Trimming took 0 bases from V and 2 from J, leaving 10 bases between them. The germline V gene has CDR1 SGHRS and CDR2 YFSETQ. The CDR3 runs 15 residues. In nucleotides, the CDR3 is TGCGCCAGCAGCTTGGAATACGGTAACACAGATACGCAGTATTTT. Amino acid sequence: CASSLEYGNTDTQYF.

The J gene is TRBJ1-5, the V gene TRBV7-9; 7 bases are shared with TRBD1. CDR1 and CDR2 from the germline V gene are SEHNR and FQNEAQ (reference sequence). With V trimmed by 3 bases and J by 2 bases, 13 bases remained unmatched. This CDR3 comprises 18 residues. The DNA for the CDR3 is TGTGCCAGCAGCTTTGGGACAGAGCATATATGGGGCAATCAGCCCCAGCATTTT. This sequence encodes CASSFGTEHIWGNQPQHF.

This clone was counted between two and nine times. DNA for the CDR3: TGTGCCAGCAGACTCGGGACAGGGAACACTGAAGCTTTCTTT. It yields the protein CASRLGTGNTEAFF. The chain uses TRBV6-5 and TRBJ1-1, with 8 bases matching TRBD1. CDR3 length: 14 residues. V lost 6 bases and J lost 1; bases outside the gene matches: 4. Germline CDR1 MNHEY, CDR2 SVGAGI.

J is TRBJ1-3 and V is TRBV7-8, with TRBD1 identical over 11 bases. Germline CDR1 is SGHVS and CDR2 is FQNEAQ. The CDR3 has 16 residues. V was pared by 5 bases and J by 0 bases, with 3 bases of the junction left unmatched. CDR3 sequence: CASSRDRGFSGNTIYF. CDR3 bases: TGTGCCAGCAGCCGGGACAGGGGGTTCTCTGGAAACACCATATATTTT.

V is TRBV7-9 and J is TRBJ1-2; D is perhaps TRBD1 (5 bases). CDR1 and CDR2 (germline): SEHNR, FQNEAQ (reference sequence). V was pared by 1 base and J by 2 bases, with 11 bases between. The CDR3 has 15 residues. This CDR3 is CASSLGGAPNYGYTF. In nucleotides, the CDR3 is TGTGCCAGCAGCTTAGGCGGGGCGCCGAACTATGGCTACACCTTC.

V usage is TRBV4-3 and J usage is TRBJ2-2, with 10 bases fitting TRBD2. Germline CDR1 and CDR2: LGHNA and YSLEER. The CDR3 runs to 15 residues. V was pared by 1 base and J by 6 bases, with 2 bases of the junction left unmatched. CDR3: CASSQVAGGPGELFF. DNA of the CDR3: TGCGCCAGCAGCCAAGTAGCGGGGGGACCCGGGGAGCTGTTTTTT.

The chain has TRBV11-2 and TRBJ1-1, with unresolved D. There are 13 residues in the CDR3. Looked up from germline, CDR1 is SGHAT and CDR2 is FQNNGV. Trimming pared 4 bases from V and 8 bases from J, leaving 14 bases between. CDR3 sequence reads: CASSSTDGGEAFF. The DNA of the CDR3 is TGTGCCAGCAGCTCGACTGACGGTGGGGAAGCTTTCTTT.

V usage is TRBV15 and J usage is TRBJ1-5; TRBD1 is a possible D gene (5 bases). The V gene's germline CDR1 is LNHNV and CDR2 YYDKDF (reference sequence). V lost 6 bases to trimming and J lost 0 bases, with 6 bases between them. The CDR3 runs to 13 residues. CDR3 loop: CATRGDSNQPQHF. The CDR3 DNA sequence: TGTGCCACCAGAGGGGATAGCAATCAGCCCCAGCATTTT.

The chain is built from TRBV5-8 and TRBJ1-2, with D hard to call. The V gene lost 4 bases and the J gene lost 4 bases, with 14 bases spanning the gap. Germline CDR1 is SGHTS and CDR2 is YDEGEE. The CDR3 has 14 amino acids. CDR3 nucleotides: TGTGCCAGCAGCGAAAGGACCTCTGGCTATGGCTACACCTTC. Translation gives CASSERTSGYGYTF.

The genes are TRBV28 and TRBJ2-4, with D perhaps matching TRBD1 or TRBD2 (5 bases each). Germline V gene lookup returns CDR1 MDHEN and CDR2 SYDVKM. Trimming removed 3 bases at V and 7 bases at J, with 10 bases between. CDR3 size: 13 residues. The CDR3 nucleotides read TGTGCCAGCAGTTTGCCTGAGGGGAACATTCAGTACTTC. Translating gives CASSLPEGNIQYF.

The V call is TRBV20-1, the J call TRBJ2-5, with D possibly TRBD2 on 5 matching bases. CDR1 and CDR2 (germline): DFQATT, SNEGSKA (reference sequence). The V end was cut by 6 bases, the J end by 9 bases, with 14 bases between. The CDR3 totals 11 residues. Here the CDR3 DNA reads TGCAGTGCCCGGACTGACGTGGCCCAGTACTTC. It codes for CSARTDVAQYF.

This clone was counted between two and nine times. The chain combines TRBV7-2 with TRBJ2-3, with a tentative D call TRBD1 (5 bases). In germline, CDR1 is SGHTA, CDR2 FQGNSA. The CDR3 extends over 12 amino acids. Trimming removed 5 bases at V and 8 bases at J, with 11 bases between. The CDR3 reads CASSTWGRTQYF. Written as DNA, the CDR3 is TGTGCCAGCAGCACTTGGGGCCGTACGCAGTATTTT.

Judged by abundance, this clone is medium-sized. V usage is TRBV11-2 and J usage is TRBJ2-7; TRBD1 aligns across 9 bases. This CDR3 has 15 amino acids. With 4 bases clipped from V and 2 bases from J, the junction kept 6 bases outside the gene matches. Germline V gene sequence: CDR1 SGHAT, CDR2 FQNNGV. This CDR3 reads CASSSYRGQAYEQYF. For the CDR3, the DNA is TGTGCCAGCAGCTCATACAGGGGGCAAGCCTACGAGCAGTACTTC.

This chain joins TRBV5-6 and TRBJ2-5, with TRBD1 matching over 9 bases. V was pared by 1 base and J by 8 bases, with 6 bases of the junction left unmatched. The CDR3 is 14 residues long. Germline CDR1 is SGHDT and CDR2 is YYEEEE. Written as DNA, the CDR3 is TGTGCCAGCAGCTTGACGACAGGGGGGGGAACCCAGTACTTC. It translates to CASSLTTGGGTQYF.

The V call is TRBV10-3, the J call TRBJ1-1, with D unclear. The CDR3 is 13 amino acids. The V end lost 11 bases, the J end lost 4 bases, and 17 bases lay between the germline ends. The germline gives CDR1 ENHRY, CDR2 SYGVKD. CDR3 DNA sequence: TGTGCCGTTTTAAGGTCGGAGGGCACTGAAGCTTTCTTT. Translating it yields CAVLRSEGTEAFF.

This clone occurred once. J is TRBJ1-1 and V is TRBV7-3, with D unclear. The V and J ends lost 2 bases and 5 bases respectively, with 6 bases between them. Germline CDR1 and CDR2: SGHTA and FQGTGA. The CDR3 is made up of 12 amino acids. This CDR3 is CASSLDWTEAFF. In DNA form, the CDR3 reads TGTGCCAGCAGCTTAGACTGGACTGAAGCTTTCTTT.